This TCR beta chain was profiled in a study of cytomegalovirus exposure and HLA in healthy donors. As regards this clone: Its target is unknown.

V lost 0 bases, J lost 9 bases, and 9 bases lay in between. Germline CDR1 GTSNPN, CDR2 SVGIG (reference sequence). The CDR3 contains 12 residues. PCR primers comprised 60 Vbeta and 13 Jbeta primers. Data came from immunoSEQ multiplex PCR; TCRdb stores just in-frame clones and leaves some out. The repertoire holds under 35,000 clones, with about three fifths as singletons. Study-wide results and caveats: The study flagged fewer than 200 TCR beta chains as cytomegalovirus-associated.

The rearrangement links TRBV30 to TRBJ1-5; unclear D gene. Material for sequencing was PBMCs. The TCR originated in a male donor in good health and CMV-seropositive. CDR3 region: CAWSVSAGPQHF. The CDR3 coding sequence is TGTGCCTGGAGTGTTTCCGCCGGGCCCCAGCATTTT.